A selection of T cell receptor beta chains follows, all from one sample in a study of blood T cell repertoires in COVID-19. Here immunoSEQ multiplex PCR was the method, and the copy in TCRdb shows in-frame clones only, minus some. The sample yields approximately 190,000 clones, roughly four fifths seen once. Sequenced material: peripheral blood. All receptors come from a woman aged 25 to 39 with acute or convalescent COVID-19. Both conserved end residues are part of each CDR3. Each record gives: V gene, D gene, clone size, J gene, CDR3 length, CDR3 DNA, CDR3 protein. The D gene is left open where the match is weak. A clone size is listed for some rows: how often the clone was seen (once, few, many), or a class if it is expanded.

TRBV5-1	TRBD1	once	TRBJ1-1	15	TGCGCCAGCAGCCCGAACAGGGGGCTCGGCACTGAAGCTTTCTTT	CASSPNRGLGTEAFF
TRBV6-5	TRBD2	NA	TRBJ2-5	16	TGTGCCAGCAGTTACTCCCTCCTAGCGGGGGTGGAGACCCAGTACTTC	CASSYSLLAGVETQYF
TRBV24-1	NA	NA	TRBJ1-2	15	TGTGCCACCAGTGATTTACGCGGAGCTAACTATGGCTACACCTTC	CATSDLRGANYGYTF
TRBV5-4	NA	NA	TRBJ2-1	14	TGTGCCAGCAGCTTGGCCAAGTTCCGGGATGAGCAGTTCTTC	CASSLAKFRDEQFF
TRBV15	TRBD1	NA	TRBJ2-7	15	TGTGCCACCAGCCACCCGGGACAGGGGGCCAACGAGCAGTACTTC	CATSHPGQGANEQYF
TRBV12-3/TRBV12-4	NA	NA	TRBJ1-6	13	TGTGCCAGCAGTTTTAGCGATAATTCACCCCTCCACTTT	CASSFSDNSPLHF
TRBV6-5	TRBD1	NA	TRBJ2-7	14	TGTGCCACCTCATCCGGGACAGGGGGCTACGAGCAGTACTTC	CATSSGTGGYEQYF
TRBV19	TRBD1	NA	TRBJ1-1	15	TGTGCCAGTAGTATTGCAGGGGGAATGAACACTGAAGCTTTCTTT	CASSIAGGMNTEAFF
TRBV6-2/TRBV6-3	NA	NA	TRBJ2-3	13	TGTGCCAGCAGCCGCCTAGGGGCAGATACGCAGTATTTT	CASSRLGADTQYF
TRBV6-2/TRBV6-3	TRBD2	NA	TRBJ2-1	16	TGTGCCAGCAGTACTAGCGGGAGGGCCGTTTACAATGAGCAGTTCTTC	CASSTSGRAVYNEQFF
TRBV5-1	TRBD2	NA	TRBJ2-1	15	TGCGCCAGCAGCCTACAGCGGGGGGACTACAATGAGCAGTTCTTC	CASSLQRGDYNEQFF
TRBV5-5	NA	NA	TRBJ2-6	16	TGTGCCAGCAGCTCGACAGGGGAGGGTGGGGCCAACGTCCTGACTTTC	CASSSTGEGGANVLTF
TRBV5-6	NA	few	TRBJ2-7	14	TGTGCCAGCAGCTTACGCGTATCCTCCTACGAGCAGTACTTC	CASSLRVSSYEQYF
TRBV18	NA	NA	TRBJ2-3	13	TGTGCCAGCTCACCGCGGGGCACAGATACGCAGTATTTT	CASSPRGTDTQYF
TRBV6-1	NA	few	TRBJ2-7	14	TGTGCCAGCAGTGAAGCGCACAGTTCCTACGAGCAGTACTTC	CASSEAHSSYEQYF
TRBV6-5	NA	NA	TRBJ1-2	13	TGTGCCAGCAGCCCCACCCCCGAACAGGCATTCCACTTC	CASSPTPEQAFHF
TRBV7-6	TRBD1	once	TRBJ2-1	15	TGTGCCAGCAGCTACGGGACAGGGGTCTACAATGAGCAGTTCTTC	CASSYGTGVYNEQFF